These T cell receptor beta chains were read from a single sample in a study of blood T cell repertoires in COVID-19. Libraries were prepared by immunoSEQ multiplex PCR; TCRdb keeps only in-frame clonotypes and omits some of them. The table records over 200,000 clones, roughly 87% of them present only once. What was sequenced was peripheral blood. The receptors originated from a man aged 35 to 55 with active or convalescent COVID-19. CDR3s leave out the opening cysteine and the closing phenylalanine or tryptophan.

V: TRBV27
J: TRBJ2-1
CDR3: ASRLAGSSNEQF

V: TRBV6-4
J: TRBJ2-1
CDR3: ASSDPSSGGAPNEQF

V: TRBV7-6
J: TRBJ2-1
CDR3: ASSLGSPGGYNEQF

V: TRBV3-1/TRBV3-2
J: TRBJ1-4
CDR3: ASSLRDRGDEKLF

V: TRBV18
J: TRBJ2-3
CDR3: ASSPTRNRADTQY

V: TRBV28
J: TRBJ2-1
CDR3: ASSEPRGTVRDEQF

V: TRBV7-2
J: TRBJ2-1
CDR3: ASSSRTSGRARSYNEQF

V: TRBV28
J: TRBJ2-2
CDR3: ASSLFGQGSGELF

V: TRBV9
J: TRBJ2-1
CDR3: ASSVEGRAAGGKDEQF

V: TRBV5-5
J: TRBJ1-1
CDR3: ASSRQGALNTEAF

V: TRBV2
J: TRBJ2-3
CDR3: ASSISGGRGDTQY

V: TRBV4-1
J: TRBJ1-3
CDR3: ASSQSGQRFSGNTIY

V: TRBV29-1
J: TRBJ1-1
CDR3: SVDRGLQAF

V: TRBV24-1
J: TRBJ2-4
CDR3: ATSESRLAKNIQY

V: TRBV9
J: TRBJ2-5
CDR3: ASSMGQGGETQY

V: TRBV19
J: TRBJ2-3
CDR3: ASTSGTSTDTQY

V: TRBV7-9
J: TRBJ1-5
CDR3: ASSHENQPQH

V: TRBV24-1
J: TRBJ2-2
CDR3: ATISGGENTGELF

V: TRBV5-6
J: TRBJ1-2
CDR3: ASSQRYQTDNYGYT

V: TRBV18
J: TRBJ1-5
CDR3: ASSVIQGNQPQH

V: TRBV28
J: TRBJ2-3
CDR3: ASSPSGSGDTQY

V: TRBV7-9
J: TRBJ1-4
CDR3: ASSPGTGVATNEKLF

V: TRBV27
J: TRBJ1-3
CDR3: ASSLEASSGNTIY

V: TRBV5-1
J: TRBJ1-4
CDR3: ASSLLSTNEKLF

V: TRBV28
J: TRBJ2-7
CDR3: ASSYRLAGQGEQY

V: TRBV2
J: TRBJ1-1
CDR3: ASTGGTEAF

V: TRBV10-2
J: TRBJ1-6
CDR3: ASSAYNSPLH

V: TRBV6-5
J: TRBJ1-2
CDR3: ASSPGGGINYGYT

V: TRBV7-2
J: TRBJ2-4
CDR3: ASSLAPPPGGIQY

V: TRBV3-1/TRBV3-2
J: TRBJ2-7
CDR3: ASSLTTGIYEQY

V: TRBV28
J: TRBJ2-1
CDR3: ASRTGSGWGHLYNEQF

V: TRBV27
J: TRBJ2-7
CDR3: ASSLAASGIFYEQY

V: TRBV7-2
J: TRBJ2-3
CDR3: ASSFRDRWLPGRDTQY

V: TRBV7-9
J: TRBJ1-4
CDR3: ASSPQGATANEKLF

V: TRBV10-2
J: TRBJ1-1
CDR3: ASTETDGAF